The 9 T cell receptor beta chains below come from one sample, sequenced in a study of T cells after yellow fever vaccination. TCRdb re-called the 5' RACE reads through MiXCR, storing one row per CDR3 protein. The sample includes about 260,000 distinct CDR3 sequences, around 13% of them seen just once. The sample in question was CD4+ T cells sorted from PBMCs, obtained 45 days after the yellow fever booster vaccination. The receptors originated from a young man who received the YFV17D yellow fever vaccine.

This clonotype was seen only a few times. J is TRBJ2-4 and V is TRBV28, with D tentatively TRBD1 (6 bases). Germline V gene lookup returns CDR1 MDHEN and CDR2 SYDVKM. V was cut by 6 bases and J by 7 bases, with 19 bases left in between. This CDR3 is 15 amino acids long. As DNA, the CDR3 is TGTGCCAGCAGCCACCCCAGTGATAGGGGGAACATTCAGTACTTC. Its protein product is CASSHPSDRGNIQYF.

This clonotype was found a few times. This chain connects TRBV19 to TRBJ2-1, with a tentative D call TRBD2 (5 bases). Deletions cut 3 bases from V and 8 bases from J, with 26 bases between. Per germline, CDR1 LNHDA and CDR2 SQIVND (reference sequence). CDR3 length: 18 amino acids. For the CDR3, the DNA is TGTGCCAGTAGTATTTACCCCCCAAGTCTTACACTGGGAGATGAGCAGTTCTTC. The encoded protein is CASSIYPPSLTLGDEQFF.

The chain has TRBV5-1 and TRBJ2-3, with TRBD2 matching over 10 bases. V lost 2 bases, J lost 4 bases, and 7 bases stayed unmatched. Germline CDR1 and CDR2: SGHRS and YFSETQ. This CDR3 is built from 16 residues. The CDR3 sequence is CASSFGLAGEADTQYF. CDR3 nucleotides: TGCGCCAGCAGCTTCGGGCTAGCGGGAGAGGCAGATACGCAGTATTTT.

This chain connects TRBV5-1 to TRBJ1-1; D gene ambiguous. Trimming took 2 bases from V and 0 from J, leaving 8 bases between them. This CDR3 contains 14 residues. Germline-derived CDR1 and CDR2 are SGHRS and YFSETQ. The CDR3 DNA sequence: TGCGCCAGCAGCTTAGACCCGATGAACACTGAAGCTTTCTTT. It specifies CASSLDPMNTEAFF.

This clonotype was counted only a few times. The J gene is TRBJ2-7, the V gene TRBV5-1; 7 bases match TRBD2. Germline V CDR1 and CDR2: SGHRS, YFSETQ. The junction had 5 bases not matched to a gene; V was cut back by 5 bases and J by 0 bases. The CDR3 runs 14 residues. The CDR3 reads CASRSGGSSYEQYF. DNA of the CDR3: TGCGCCAGCAGGTCCGGGGGGAGCTCCTACGAGCAGTACTTC.

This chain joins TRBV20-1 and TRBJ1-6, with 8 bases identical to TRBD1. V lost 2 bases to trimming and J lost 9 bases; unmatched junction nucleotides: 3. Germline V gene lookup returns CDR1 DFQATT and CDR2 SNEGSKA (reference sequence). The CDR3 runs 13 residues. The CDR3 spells CSARPGQGSPLHF. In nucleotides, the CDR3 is TGCAGTGCTAGACCCGGACAGGGTTCACCCCTCCACTTT.

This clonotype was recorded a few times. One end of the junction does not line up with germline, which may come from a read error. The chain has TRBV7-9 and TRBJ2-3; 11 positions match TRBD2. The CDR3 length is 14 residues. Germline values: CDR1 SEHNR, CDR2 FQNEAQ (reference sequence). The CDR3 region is CASSVAGGRDTQYF. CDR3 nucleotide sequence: TGTGCCAGCAGCGTAGCGGGAGGGAGAGATACGCAGTATTTT.

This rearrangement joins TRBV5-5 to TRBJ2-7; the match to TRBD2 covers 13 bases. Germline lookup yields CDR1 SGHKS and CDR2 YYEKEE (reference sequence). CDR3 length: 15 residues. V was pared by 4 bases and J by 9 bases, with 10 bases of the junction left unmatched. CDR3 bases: TGTGCCAGCAGCGGAAAACTAGCGGGAGGGCCTCGGCAGTACTTC. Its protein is CASSGKLAGGPRQYF.

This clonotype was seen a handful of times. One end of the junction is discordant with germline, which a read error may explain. The CDR3 nucleotides are TGTGCTAGCAGCCCGGGACTAGTTGCCGGGGAGCTGTTTTTT. Encoded protein: CASSPGLVAGELFF. This rearrangement joins TRBV7-7 to TRBJ2-2, with 8 bases lining up with TRBD2. CDR1 and CDR2 (germline): SSHAT, FNYEAQ (reference sequence). The CDR3 contains 14 residues.